Shown below are 30 T cell receptor beta chains from a single sample sequenced in a study of kidney transplant recipient with SARS-CoV-2 infection. A single record per CDR3 protein comes from TCRdb applying MiXCR to the reads. The repertoire consists of 250,000 or so distinct CDR3 sequences, with more than 25% occurring once and the leading ten covering 7% to 8%. Source: a blood sample, taken at baseline and around day 110 from a kidney transplant recipient. These receptors were obtained from a male patient between 25 and 40 years old who had COVID-19 and was a kidney transplant recipient. Some of these T cells may belong to the graft donor.

The rearrangement links TRBV30 to TRBJ2-1; D not resolved. The CDR3 has 10 residues. CDR1 and CDR2 (germline): GTSNPN, SVGIG (reference sequence). Trimming removed 3 bases at V and 7 bases at J, with 4 bases between. The CDR3 sequence: CAWRLNEQFF. Here the CDR3 DNA reads TGTGCCTGGAGGCTTAATGAGCAGTTCTTC.

This clonotype was observed many times. The chain carries TRBV11-2 and TRBJ1-2; D remains ambiguous. This CDR3 spans 17 amino acids. Germline lookup yields CDR1 SGHAT and CDR2 FQNNGV. Trimming took off 5 bases at V and 4 bases at J, with 23 bases between the two ends. The CDR3 loop is CASSTYPTSRKTYGYTF. The CDR3 DNA reads TGTGCCAGCAGCACGTACCCAACAAGCAGAAAGACCTATGGCTACACCTTC.

This clonotype was counted ten times or more. This chain uses TRBV5-1 with TRBJ2-7; 9 bases match TRBD2. There are 14 residues in the CDR3. Germline CDR1 SGHRS, CDR2 YFSETQ. Losses at the gene ends were 2 bases for V and 3 bases for J; bases not matched to a gene: 3. CDR3 nucleotide sequence: TGCGCCAGCAGCTTTAGCGGGAGCATCTACGAGCAGTACTTC. Translating gives CASSFSGSIYEQYF.

There are many counts of this clonotype. The chain is built from TRBV20-1 and TRBJ2-2, with TRBD2 as a possible D gene (5 bases). The CDR3 length is 15 residues. The V gene's germline CDR1 is DFQATT and CDR2 SNEGSKA (reference sequence). V gave up 0 bases and J gave up 5 bases, with 13 bases separating them. CDR3 residues: CSARDVQRTTGELFF. The DNA for the CDR3 is TGCAGTGCTAGAGATGTACAGCGGACTACCGGGGAGCTGTTTTTT.

This clonotype was seen repeatedly, ten times or more. The rearrangement joins TRBV30 to TRBJ1-2; D is unresolved. V was trimmed by 5 bases and J by 4 bases, leaving 23 bases between them. The CDR3 totals 16 residues. The V gene's germline CDR1 is GTSNPN and CDR2 SVGIG (reference sequence). The CDR3 region has the DNA TGTGCCTGGCGAGTGGTGCGTTATAGAAAGACCTATGGCTACACCTTC. Translating gives CAWRVVRYRKTYGYTF.

The sample holds one count of this clonotype. The chain uses TRBV8-2 and TRBJ2-6; TRBD2 reflects the table's D call only, with no check against the DNA. TRBV8-2 is labeled a pseudogene. This CDR3 spans 17 amino acids. CDR3 coding DNA: TGTGGCAGTAACTGGAGGATAACACAAAGTCGGGCCAACGTCCTGACTTTC. This translates into CGSNWRITQSRANVLTF.

This clonotype was recorded at least ten times. The rearrangement links TRBV15 to TRBJ1-3; D not certain. The V gene lost 0 bases and the J gene lost 0 bases, with 12 bases spanning the gap. CDR1 LNHNV and CDR2 YYDKDF come from the germline V gene (reference sequence). The CDR3 runs 17 residues. CDR3 DNA sequence: TGTGCCACCAGCAGAGATGGAGCTACTTACTCTGGAAACACCATATATTTT. Its protein is CATSRDGATYSGNTIYF.

There are many counts of this clonotype. This chain connects TRBV3-1 to TRBJ1-1; D remains ambiguous. The germline V and J ends were trimmed by 5 bases and 4 bases, with 23 bases remaining between them. Germline V gene lookup returns CDR1 LGHDT and CDR2 YNNKEL (reference sequence). The CDR3 is 17 amino acids. The CDR3 protein is CASSGYPPISIRTEAFF. The CDR3 DNA reads as TGTGCCAGCAGCGGATACCCTCCCATTTCAATTCGCACTGAAGCTTTCTTT.

Many counts were recorded for this clonotype. The chain is built from TRBV20-1 and TRBJ1-2, with a tentative D call TRBD1 (6 bases). The V end lost 0 bases, the J end lost 3 bases, and 11 bases lay between the germline ends. There are 14 residues in the CDR3. CDR1 and CDR2 from the germline V gene are DFQATT and SNEGSKA (reference sequence). DNA of the CDR3: TGCAGTGCTAGAGACGGGGGCGTGGACTATGGCTACACCTTC. Amino acid sequence: CSARDGGVDYGYTF.

V gene TRBV9 combines with J gene TRBJ2-3; TRBD2 matches 10 bases. From germline, CDR1 is SGDLS and CDR2 YYNGEE. The CDR3 runs 16 residues. After removal of 0 bases from V and 5 bases from J, the junction contained 6 bases not matched to a gene. As DNA, the CDR3 is TGTGCCAGCAGCGTAGGTATAGCGGGAGGAATAGATACGCAGTATTTT. As protein: CASSVGIAGGIDTQYF.

This clonotype was detected many times. The V call is TRBV6-9, the J call TRBJ1-2; D uncertain. CDR1 is MNHGY and CDR2 is SVAAGI in the germline V gene. The CDR3 is 17 residues long. Deletions cut 5 bases from V and 4 bases from J, with 23 bases between. The CDR3 protein is CASSRIKPYGKTYGYTF. Here the CDR3 DNA reads TGTGCCAGCAGTCGAATTAAGCCTTACGGAAAGACCTATGGCTACACCTTC.

The chain combines TRBV15 with TRBJ2-3; 8 bases fit TRBD2. Germline V gene lookup returns CDR1 LNHNV and CDR2 YYDKDF (reference sequence). V trimming: 1 base; J trimming: 5 bases; junction bases outside the gene matches: 2. The length of the CDR3 is 14 residues. In nucleotides, the CDR3 is TGTGCCACCAGCAGAGTTCTAGCGGGAGATACGCAGTATTTT. This codes for CATSRVLAGDTQYF.

This clonotype was seen ten or more times. The V gene is TRBV13, the J gene TRBJ2-5; no firm D call. CDR3 length equals 14 residues. V was cut by 6 bases and J by 4 bases, with 15 bases left in between. CDR1 is PRHDT and CDR2 is FYEKMQ in the germline V gene (reference sequence). CDR3 loop: CASSPVMGLETQYF. CDR3 DNA: TGTGCCAGCAGTCCCGTGATGGGATTAGAGACCCAGTACTTC.

On this clonotype: A much larger clone differs from this one at a single base, so this may be a read error. This rearrangement joins TRBV20-1 to TRBJ1-1; TRBD1 matches 7 bases. The germline V gene encodes CDR1 DFQATT and CDR2 SNEGSKA (reference sequence). The CDR3 covers 15 residues. The chain's CDR3 is CSDRDRGLSHTEAFF. CDR3 nucleotide sequence: TGCAGTGATAGAGATAGGGGGCTCTCACACACTGAAGCTTTCTTT.

There are many counts of this clonotype. V gene TRBV5-5 combines with J gene TRBJ1-2; D not resolved. The V and J ends lost 7 bases and 0 bases respectively, with 10 bases between them. There are 13 residues in the CDR3. Germline assignment: CDR1 SGHKS and CDR2 YYEKEE (reference sequence). As DNA, the CDR3 is TGTGCCAGCGAGGTCGGACCTAACTATGGCTACACCTTC. This gives the protein CASEVGPNYGYTF. Full variable domain (outside the CDR3, taken from reference TRBV5-5 and TRBJ1-2): DAGVTQSPTHLIKTRGQQVTLRCSPISGHKSVSWYQQVLGQGPQFIFQYYEKEERGRGNFPDRFSARQFPNYSSELNVNALLLGDSALYLCASEVGPNYGYTFGSGTRLTVV.

A remark on this clonotype: One base away lies a much larger clone, so this may be a sequencing read error. The CDR3 DNA is TGTGCCAGCAGCTTAACGGCTAGCAAAGGAGAGACCCAGTACTTC. This encodes CASSLTASKGETQYF. The V gene is TRBV7-3, the J gene TRBJ2-5, with D possibly TRBD2 on 5 matching bases. There are 15 residues in the CDR3. Germline CDR1 reads SGHTA; CDR2 reads FQGTGA. Trimming pared 0 bases from V and 4 bases from J, leaving 12 bases between. Complete variable domain (other parts from reference TRBV7-3 and TRBJ2-5): GAGVSQTPSNKVTEKGKYVELRCDPISGHTALYWYRQSLGQGPEFLIYFQGTGAADDSGLPNDRFFAVRPEGSVSTLKIQRTERGDSAVYLCASSLTASKGETQYFGPGTRLLVL.

In its sample, this clonotype was seen once. The chain uses TRBV20-1 and TRBJ2-5, with D perhaps matching TRBD2 (7 bases). Trimming removed 0 bases at V and 7 bases at J, with 15 bases between. Germline V gene lookup returns CDR1 DFQATT and CDR2 SNEGSKA (reference sequence). CDR3 length equals 14 residues. The CDR3 sequence: CSARERGLDGTQYF. The DNA for the CDR3 is TGCAGTGCTAGAGAGCGGGGGCTAGACGGGACCCAGTACTTC.

A note on this clonotype: A much larger clone differs by one base, so this may be a read error. This chain joins TRBV19 and TRBJ1-6, with D perhaps TRBD1 (5 bases). The CDR3 runs to 12 residues. Germline V gene data show CDR1 as LNHDA and CDR2 as SQIVND (reference sequence). CDR3 sequence reads: CASGIRGSPLHF. The CDR3 bases are TGTGCCAGTGGTATAAGGGGTTCACCCCTCCACTTT.

This rearrangement joins TRBV5-5 to TRBJ2-3; D ambiguous. The V gene lost 4 bases and the J gene lost 5 bases, with 17 bases spanning the gap. The CDR3 covers 15 residues. CDR1 is SGHKS, CDR2 YYEKEE, per germline (reference sequence). CDR3 in amino acids: CASSLEPNKQDTQYF. The CDR3 DNA reads TGTGCCAGCAGCCTCGAACCTAATAAACAAGATACGCAGTATTTT.

This clonotype was recorded many times. The chain combines TRBV28 with TRBJ1-2; weak D call: TRBD1 (5 bases). The CDR3 runs to 14 residues. The germline V and J ends were trimmed by 6 bases and 4 bases, with 15 bases remaining between them. Germline V CDR1 and CDR2: MDHEN, SYDVKM. DNA for the CDR3: TGTGCCAGCAGGCCACTAGGGACGGCCTATGGCTACACCTTC. Translating gives CASRPLGTAYGYTF.

This clonotype appeared many times. The chain recombines TRBV5-4 with TRBJ2-3; 7 bases match TRBD1. V trimming: 4 bases; J trimming: 2 bases; junction bases outside the gene matches: 7. This CDR3 spans 15 amino acids. From germline, CDR1 is SGHNT and CDR2 YYREEE (reference sequence). In nucleotides, the CDR3 is TGTGCCAGCAGCCCCTCGACAGGGACCACAGATACGCAGTATTTT. This sequence encodes CASSPSTGTTDTQYF.

This clonotype has just a few counts. CDR3 nucleotide sequence: TGTGGCACACACAGTAGGATAACACAAAGTCGGGCCAACGTCCTGACTTTC. As protein: CGTHSRITQSRANVLTF. This chain uses TRBV8-2 with TRBJ2-6. TRBV8-2 is labeled a pseudogene. This CDR3 has 17 amino acids.

This clonotype was counted many times. The chain uses TRBV13 and TRBJ2-7; 7 bases align to TRBD1. Germline CDR1 and CDR2: PRHDT and FYEKMQ (reference sequence). After removal of 5 bases from V and 5 bases from J, the junction contained 9 bases not matched to a gene. The CDR3 loop spans 14 amino acids. The CDR3 sequence: CASSLRQGLHEQYF. In DNA form, the CDR3 reads TGTGCCAGCAGCCTCAGACAGGGTTTACACGAGCAGTACTTC.

This clonotype has ten or more counts. In nucleotides, the CDR3 is TGTGCCAGCAGCCCTGTCCCGGGACAGGGGAACTATGGCTACACCTTC. Amino acids: CASSPVPGQGNYGYTF. The V gene is TRBV3-1, the J gene TRBJ1-2; 10 bases match TRBD1. The CDR3 has 16 residues. Germline V lookup: CDR1 LGHDT, CDR2 YNNKEL (reference sequence). Trimming took 4 bases from V and 2 from J; bases not matched to a gene: 7.

This clonotype occurred many times. This chain links TRBV27 with TRBJ1-2; perhaps TRBD1 as D (5 bases). V was trimmed by 5 bases and J by 5 bases, leaving 18 bases between them. Per the germline V gene, CDR1 is MNHEY and CDR2 is SMNVEV (reference sequence). This CDR3 has 15 amino acids. The CDR3 coding sequence is TGTGCCAGCAGTATGGGACTCCCGGACCTTTATGGCTACACCTTC. This gives the protein CASSMGLPDLYGYTF.

This clonotype was recorded many times. The gene calls are TRBV11-2 and TRBJ2-5; 7 positions agree with TRBD1. Germline values: CDR1 SGHAT, CDR2 FQNNGV. The CDR3 contains 16 residues. With V trimmed by 5 bases and J by 4 bases, 13 bases remained unmatched. The CDR3 is CASSPYRGRPSETQYF. The CDR3 DNA sequence: TGTGCCAGCAGCCCCTACAGGGGCCGCCCGTCAGAGACCCAGTACTTC. The full variable domain, in which reference TRBV11-2 and TRBJ2-5 provide the parts outside the CDR3, is EAGVAQSPRYKIIEKRQSVAFWCNPISGHATLYWYQQILGQGPKLLIQFQNNGVVDDSQLPKDRFSAERLKGVDSTLKIQPAKLEDSAVYLCASSPYRGRPSETQYFGPGTRLLVL.

In regard to this clonotype: A much larger clonotype is one base distant, so this may be a read error. The CDR3 region has the DNA TGTGCCAGCAGCTTAGACAGGGGGTTAATATTGAGCTCCTACAAAGAGCAGTTCTTC. This sequence encodes CASSLDRGLILSSYKEQFF. The gene calls are TRBV7-9 and TRBJ2-1; the match to TRBD1 covers 8 bases. CDR3 length: 19 residues. Germline CDR1 reads SEHNR; CDR2 reads FQNEAQ (reference sequence).

This clonotype was recorded many times. The chain couples TRBV7-2 to TRBJ1-6; no clear D gene. Germline loops: CDR1 SGHTA, CDR2 FQGNSA. The CDR3 loop spans 12 amino acids. Trimming took 2 bases from V and 6 from J, leaving 2 bases between them. The CDR3 DNA reads TGTGCCAGCAGCTTAACTAATTCACCCCTCCACTTT. Residues: CASSLTNSPLHF.

The sample holds many counts of this clonotype. The chain uses TRBV7-2 and TRBJ2-7; 11 bases align to TRBD2. Losses at the gene ends were 5 bases for V and 2 bases for J; bases not matched to a gene: 5. Germline CDR1 SGHTA, CDR2 FQGNSA. This CDR3 is 15 amino acids long. In nucleotides, the CDR3 is TGTGCCAGCAGCGAGACTAGCGGGGTCACCTACGAGCAGTACTTC. Its protein is CASSETSGVTYEQYF.

This clonotype was detected ten times or more. The chain combines TRBV8-2 with TRBJ2-6; TRBD1, the table's D call, was not compared with the DNA. TRBV8-2 is a known pseudogene. The CDR3 consists of 17 residues. The CDR3: CGRNNRITQSRANVLTF. CDR3 coding DNA: TGTGGCAGAAATAACAGGATAACACAAAGTCGGGCCAACGTCCTGACTTTC.